Sequencing of this T cell receptor beta chain was carried out in a study of T cell responses to AZD1222 COVID-19 vaccine. Profiled with immunoSEQ multiplex PCR; TCRdb holds only in-frame clones, not every one. The data show under 80,000 clones, with around 74% seen just once and approximately 23% held by the top ten. Comment on this clone: What it recognizes is unknown.

Study findings and constraints: There were repertoire samples only from the period after the peak T cell response.

Trimming at V came to 5 bases and at J to 8 bases, leaving 5 bases not matched to a gene. The CDR3 spans 13 residues. Germline V gives CDR1 SNHLY, CDR2 FYNNEI. The chain is built from TRBV2 and TRBJ1-4; 7 bases match TRBD1. This specimen consisted of peripheral blood, obtained on day 0 of MenACWY control vaccination. The TCR was taken from an adult in good health. CDR3 loop: CASSLPGGEKLFF. The CDR3 coding sequence is TGTGCCAGCAGTCTTCCAGGGGGGGAAAAACTGTTTTTT.